What follows are 9 T cell receptor beta chains derived from one specimen sequenced in a study of T cell responses to AZD1222 COVID-19 vaccine. Generated by immunoSEQ multiplex PCR, the TCRdb table keeps only in-frame clones and is missing some. The sample carries more than 90,000 clones, about 90% recorded once. The sequences come from peripheral blood, collected on day 0 of AZD1222 vaccination. All receptors derive from an adult in good health.

The chain combines TRBV13 with TRBJ1-5; TRBD1 might be the D (6 bases). Between the trimmed V and J ends, which lost 5 bases and 6 bases, there was a span of 17 bases. This CDR3 contains 15 residues. Germline V gives CDR1 PRHDT, CDR2 FYEKMQ (reference sequence). CDR3 coding DNA: TGTGCCAGCAGCCTGGGTCGCAGGGGTAGTCAGCCCCAGCATTTT. Translation: CASSLGRRGSQPQHF.

This clone has just one count. The chain employs TRBV4-1 and TRBJ2-1; D might be TRBD2 (6 bases). The germline gives CDR1 MGHRA, CDR2 YSYEKL. CDR3 length equals 16 residues. The germline V and J ends were trimmed by 2 bases and 5 bases, with 16 bases remaining between them. CDR3 in amino acids: CASSQLSGSKNNEQFF. Here the CDR3 DNA reads TGCGCCAGCAGCCAATTATCCGGGAGTAAGAACAATGAGCAGTTCTTC.

The V and J genes are TRBV14 and TRBJ2-5; tentatively, D is TRBD1 (5 bases). Germline V gene sequence: CDR1 SGHDN, CDR2 FVKESK. This CDR3 contains 16 residues. Trimming pared 0 bases from V and 2 bases from J, leaving 13 bases between. CDR3 DNA sequence: TGTGCCAGCAGCCAAGATCCCGGACAAGATCAAGAGACCCAGTACTTC. Amino acid sequence: CASSQDPGQDQETQYF.

The chain carries TRBV6-5 and TRBJ1-1; TRBD1 aligns across 7 bases. V shed 6 bases and J 11 bases; nucleotides not matched to a gene: 6. The length of the CDR3 is 11 residues. Germline loops: CDR1 MNHEY, CDR2 SVGAGI. CDR3 nucleotides: TGTGCCAGCAGGACAGGGTTCGGGGCTTTCTTT. This sequence encodes CASRTGFGAFF.

The chain employs TRBV7-2 and TRBJ1-3; no clear D. The CDR3 spans 16 residues. Looked up from germline, CDR1 is SGHTA and CDR2 is FQGNSA. Trimming removed 2 bases from V and 0 bases from J, with 11 bases in between. Here the CDR3 DNA reads TGTGCCAGCAGCTTAACGACTCCGAGCTCTGGAAACACCATATATTTT. Translation gives CASSLTTPSSGNTIYF.

J is TRBJ1-5 and V is TRBV19, with a weak D call TRBD1 (6 bases). Trimming stripped 7 bases from V and 3 bases from J, with 22 bases between. From germline, CDR1 is LNHDA and CDR2 SQIVND (reference sequence). The CDR3 extends over 17 amino acids. The CDR3 here is CASTLRGGQIVNQPQHF. The CDR3 nucleotides are TGTGCCAGTACCCTAAGGGGGGGACAAATTGTCAATCAGCCCCAGCATTTT.

This chain uses TRBV2 with TRBJ2-1; 8 positions agree with TRBD2. CDR3 size: 16 residues. CDR1 and CDR2 (germline): SNHLY, FYNNEI. J was trimmed by 8 bases and V by 2 bases; bases with no gene match: 11. The CDR3 loop reads CASSENPSGFWDEQFF. The CDR3 DNA reads TGTGCCAGCAGTGAAAATCCTAGCGGGTTTTGGGATGAGCAGTTCTTC. The full variable domain, rest sourced from reference TRBV2 and TRBJ2-1, is EPEVTQTPSHQVTQMGQEVILRCVPISNHLYFYWYRQILGQKVEFLVSFYNNEISEKSEIFDDQFSVERPDGSNFTLKIRSTKLEDSAMYFCASSENPSGFWDEQFFGPGTRLTVL.

There are a few counts of this clone. V gene TRBV27 combines with J gene TRBJ2-2; 8 positions match TRBD1. V gave up 3 bases and J gave up 4 bases; unmatched junction bases: 7. The CDR3 extends over 16 amino acids. Germline-derived CDR1 and CDR2 are MNHEY and SMNVEV (reference sequence). CDR3 coding DNA: TGTGCCAGCAGTTTTGGGACAGGTCGAACCACCGGGGAGCTGTTTTTT. This sequence encodes CASSFGTGRTTGELFF.

The table lists this clone with a few counts. This rearrangement joins TRBV5-4 to TRBJ2-2; 11 bases are a match to TRBD2. The CDR3 consists of 14 residues. Losses at the gene ends were 5 bases for V and 6 bases for J; bases not matched to a gene: 3. Looked up from germline, CDR1 is SGHNT and CDR2 is YYREEE (reference sequence). The CDR3 protein is CASRGLAGPGELFF. CDR3 nucleotides: TGTGCCAGCAGAGGACTAGCGGGCCCCGGGGAGCTGTTTTTT.